These T cell receptor beta chains were read from a single sample in a study of T cell repertoires in cytomegalovirus infection. In TCRdb, the reads were re-called with MiXCR into one record per CDR3 protein. This sample has about 60,000 distinct CDR3 sequences, with 20% to 25% found just once. No antigens are known for them. This sample comprised CD8+ T cells from cultured PBMCs, obtained from culture after CMV antigen stimulation. The receptors were gathered from a human donor in good health (CMV status not recorded). Some clones in this sample may be carry-over from other donors' samples. CDR3s include the opening cysteine and the closing phenylalanine or tryptophan. The order of the fields is D gene, J gene, V gene, clone size, CDR3 protein, CDR3 DNA. The D gene is left open where the match is weak. The size of a clone is reported for some rows only, either as once, few or many, or as a class for expanded clones.

-	TRBJ1-1	TRBV7-2	-	CASSPGWGTEAFF	TGTGCCAGCAGTCCAGGATGGGGCACTGAAGCTTTCTTT
TRBD1	TRBJ1-2	TRBV4-2	-	CASSQDDGWTGVFYTF	TGTGCCAGCAGCCAAGATGACGGCTGGACAGGGGTCTTCTACACCTTC
TRBD1	TRBJ2-1	TRBV12-3/TRBV12-4	few	CAIEVRRQGYNEQFF	TGTGCCATCGAAGTCCGGCGACAGGGCTACAATGAGCAGTTCTTC
-	TRBJ1-2	TRBV27	once	CASRVRQGSGYTF	TGTGCCAGCAGGGTACGGCAGGGAAGTGGCTACACCTTC
-	TRBJ2-3	TRBV9	few	CASSGSSGGPDTQYF	TGTGCCAGCAGCGGGTCCTCCGGGGGGCCAGATACGCAGTATTTT
TRBD2	TRBJ2-7	TRBV7-6	-	CASSLDGGSSYEQYF	TGTGCCAGCAGCTTAGATGGCGGGAGCTCCTACGAGCAGTACTTC
-	TRBJ1-6	TRBV7-2	many	CASSFSTDILNSPLHF	TGTGCCAGCAGCTTCAGTACAGACATTCTTAATTCACCCCTCCACTTT
-	TRBJ2-7	TRBV3-1	-	CASSQWRGESYEQYF	TGTGCCAGCAGCCAGTGGAGGGGGGAGTCCTACGAGCAGTACTTC
-	TRBJ2-7	TRBV24-1	-	CATSDWGHGNYEQYF	TGTGCCACCAGTGATTGGGGACACGGGAACTACGAGCAGTACTTC
TRBD1	TRBJ1-1	TRBV11-3	-	CASSLGQGVAEAFF	TGTGCCAGCAGCTTGGGACAGGGAGTAGCTGAAGCTTTCTTT
-	TRBJ1-1	TRBV27	once	CASHLGSGTEAFF	TGTGCCAGCCATCTTGGCTCGGGAACTGAAGCTTTCTTT
TRBD1	TRBJ1-1	TRBV7-9	-	CASSLPGTVMNTEAFF	TGTGCCAGCAGCCTACCCGGGACAGTTATGAACACTGAAGCTTTCTTT
-	TRBJ1-5	TRBV29-1	-	CSVANHRGNQPQHF	TGCAGCGTCGCCAACCACAGGGGCAATCAGCCCCAGCATTTT
-	TRBJ2-5	TRBV6-5	-	CASSEWGFSGTQYF	TGTGCCAGCAGTGAATGGGGATTCTCGGGGACCCAGTACTTC
-	TRBJ1-2	TRBV7-9	-	CATQVGAGNGYTF	TGTGCCACTCAGGTGGGGGCAGGGAATGGCTACACCTTC
-	TRBJ2-7	TRBV27	few	CASSLLAGKGEQYF	TGTGCCAGCAGTTTATTAGCAGGGAAGGGCGAGCAGTACTTC
-	TRBJ2-7	TRBV6-6	-	CASRAQPTLGEQYF	TGTGCCAGCAGGGCACAACCGACCCTCGGCGAGCAGTACTTC
TRBD1	TRBJ1-2	TRBV28	few	CASRNQPDREGYTF	TGTGCCAGCAGAAACCAGCCCGACAGGGAAGGCTACACCTTC
-	TRBJ1-4	TRBV7-6	few	CASSPLHRPGEKLFF	TGTGCCAGCAGCCCTCTACATCGCCCGGGTGAAAAACTGTTTTTT
-	TRBJ1-6	TRBV10-3	-	CAIRLGRVSPLHF	TGTGCCATCAGACTGGGGAGAGTTTCACCCCTCCACTTT
-	TRBJ1-1	TRBV4-1	few	CASSQDFVTGEAFF	TGCGCCAGCAGCCAAGATTTCGTGACCGGTGAAGCTTTCTTT
TRBD1	TRBJ2-7	TRBV7-6	few	CASSPRDRDYEQYF	TGTGCCAGCAGCCCCCGGGACAGGGACTACGAGCAGTACTTC
-	TRBJ1-4	TRBV7-2	-	CASSLEAGRVSVYEKLFF	TGTGCCAGCAGCTTAGAGGCTGGCAGGGTATCGGTATATGAAAAACTGTTTTTT
TRBD1	TRBJ1-5	TRBV4-1	few	CASSQDLRGQGGNQPQHF	TGCGCCAGCAGCCAAGACCTCAGGGGGCAGGGGGGCAATCAGCCCCAGCATTTT
TRBD1	TRBJ1-3	TRBV15	few	CAIRDSSGNTIYF	TGTGCCATTCGGGACAGCTCTGGAAACACCATATATTTT
-	TRBJ2-3	TRBV7-2	few	CASSLGRVLDTQYF	TGTGCCAGCAGCTTAGGCAGGGTATTAGATACGCAGTATTTT